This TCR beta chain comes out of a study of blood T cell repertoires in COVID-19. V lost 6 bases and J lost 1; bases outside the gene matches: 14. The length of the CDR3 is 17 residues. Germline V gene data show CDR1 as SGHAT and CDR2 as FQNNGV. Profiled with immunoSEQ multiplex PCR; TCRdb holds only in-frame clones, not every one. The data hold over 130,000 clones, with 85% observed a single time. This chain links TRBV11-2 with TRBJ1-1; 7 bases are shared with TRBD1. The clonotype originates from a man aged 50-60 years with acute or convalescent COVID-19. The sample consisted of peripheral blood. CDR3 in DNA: TGTGCCAGCAGTAAACAAATCGACAGGGTCGGGAACACTGAAGCTTTCTTT. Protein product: CASSKQIDRVGNTEAFF. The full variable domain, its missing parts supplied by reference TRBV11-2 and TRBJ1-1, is EAGVAQSPRYKIIEKRQSVAFWCNPISGHATLYWYQQILGQGPKLLIQFQNNGVVDDSQLPKDRFSAERLKGVDSTLKIQPAKLEDSAVYLCASSKQIDRVGNTEAFFGQGTRLTVV.